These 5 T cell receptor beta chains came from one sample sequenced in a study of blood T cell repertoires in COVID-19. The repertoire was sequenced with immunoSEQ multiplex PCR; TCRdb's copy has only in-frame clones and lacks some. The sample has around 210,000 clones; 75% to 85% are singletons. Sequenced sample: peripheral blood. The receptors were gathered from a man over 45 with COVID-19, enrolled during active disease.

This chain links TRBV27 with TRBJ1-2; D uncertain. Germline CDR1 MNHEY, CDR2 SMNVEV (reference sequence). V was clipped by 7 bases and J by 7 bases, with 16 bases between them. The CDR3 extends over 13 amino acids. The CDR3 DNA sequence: TGTGCCAGCACCGCTGCCCCCGGGATTGGCTACACCTTC. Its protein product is CASTAAPGIGYTF.

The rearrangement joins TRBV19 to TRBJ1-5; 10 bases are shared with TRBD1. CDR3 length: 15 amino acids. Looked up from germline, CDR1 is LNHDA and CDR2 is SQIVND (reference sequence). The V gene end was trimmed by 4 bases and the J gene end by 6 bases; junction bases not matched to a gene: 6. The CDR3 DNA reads TGTGCCAGTAGTAGCGACAGGGGGCTGGGTCAGCCCCAGCATTTT. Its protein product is CASSSDRGLGQPQHF.

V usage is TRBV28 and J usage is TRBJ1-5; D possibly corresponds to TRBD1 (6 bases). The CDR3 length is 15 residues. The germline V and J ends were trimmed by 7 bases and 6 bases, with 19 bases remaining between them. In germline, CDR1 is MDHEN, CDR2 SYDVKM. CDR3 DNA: TGTGCCAGCATGAGGGTCAGGGGCGCTGGTCAGCCCCAGCATTTT. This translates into CASMRVRGAGQPQHF.

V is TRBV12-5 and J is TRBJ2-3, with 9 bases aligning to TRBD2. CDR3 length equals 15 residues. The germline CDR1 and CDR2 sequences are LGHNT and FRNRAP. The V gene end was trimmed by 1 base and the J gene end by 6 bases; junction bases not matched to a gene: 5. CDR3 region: CASGLGSGGVDTQYF. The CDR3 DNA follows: TGTGCTAGTGGTTTGGGTAGCGGGGGCGTGGATACGCAGTATTTT. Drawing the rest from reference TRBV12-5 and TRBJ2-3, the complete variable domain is DARVTQTPRHKVTEMGQEVTMRCQPILGHNTVFWYRQTMMQGLELLAYFRNRAPLDDSGMPKDRFSAEMPDATLATLKIQPSEPRDSAVYFCASGLGSGGVDTQYFGPGTRLTVL.

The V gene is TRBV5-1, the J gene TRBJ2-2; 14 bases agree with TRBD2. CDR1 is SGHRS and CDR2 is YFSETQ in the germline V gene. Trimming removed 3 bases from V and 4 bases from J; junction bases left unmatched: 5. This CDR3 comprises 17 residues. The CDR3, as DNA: TGCGCCAGCAGCTCGGGACTAGCGGGGGCCCCCACCGGGGAGCTGTTTTTT. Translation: CASSSGLAGAPTGELFF.